This TCR beta chain was observed in a study of esophageal squamous cell carcinoma under preoperative chemotherapy (dated by TCRdb to the late 2010s). Concerning the study at large: The study profiled TCR repertoires of both peripheral blood T cells and tumor-infiltrating lymphocytes. Repertoires from samples obtained before paclitaxel-nedaplatin therapy were compared with repertoires from samples obtained after paclitaxel-nedaplatin therapy. The study examined the effect of paclitaxel-nedaplatin chemotherapy on T-cell receptor repertoires in patients with esophageal squamous cell carcinoma. The cohort comprised four to six patients with primary esophageal squamous cell carcinoma. The study at large found these results: Post-treatment tumor-infiltrating lymphocytes appeared to be derived in part from peripheral T cells migrating into the tumor, rather than solely from local clonal changes. The cohort was small, with only four to six patients with esophageal squamous cell carcinoma analyzed. Immediate and substantial changes in clonotype frequency were induced by paclitaxel-nedaplatin therapy, and contraction rather than amplification was more likely to be observed among abundant clones. After chemotherapy, peripheral T cells showed a significant rise in TCR diversity, whereas tumor-infiltrating lymphocytes did not.

Reading from cysteine to phenylalanine, the CDR3 counts 13 amino acids. CDR3 DNA is the only sequence kept; it has 39 bases, read in frame from the first base. Cut back by 3 bases and 6 bases, the V and J ends lie 11 bases apart. CDR1 and CDR2 were assigned from the germline V gene (reference sequence) as MNHEY and SMNVEV. Receptor amplification or capture employed PCR. The sample was run on a HiSeq X Ten. High-throughput sequencing was used to characterize the TCR repertoires. TCRdb reprocessing: public reads trimmed at Q25 with fastp, clones called with MiXCR, in-frame beta chains kept. Rows with one shared CDR3 protein collapse into an entry with the most common genes and DNA. This sample comprises around 29,000 distinct CDR3 sequences, 49% of them detected only once. In total, the top ten clones hold about an eighth of the sample. This clonotype has a count of ten or more. There is no known antigen for this receptor. Qualities for individual bases were not recorded, and no much larger clone is one base off.

Read against the paper, the sample's time point label means: before preoperative PTX-NDP chemotherapy. Paclitaxel-nedaplatin was administered to patients as preoperative chemotherapy before surgery. This sequence originates from a human donor with esophageal squamous cell carcinoma. The donor label of this sample is uncertain. Recombination linked TRBV27 to TRBJ2-5; the D element could tentatively be TRBD1 or TRBD2, as 6 bases agree for each. This sample was obtained from a patient given preoperative chemotherapy. The DNA sequence is TGTGCCAGCAGTTTGGGGGGCTTGAAGACCCAGTACTTC. This codes for CASSLGGLKTQYF.